One and the same sample provided the 5 T cell receptor beta chains below, sequenced in a study of control samples from healthy donors and cancer patients. Method: immunoSEQ multiplex PCR; TCRdb's copy keeps in-frame clones and lacks some. The repertoire holds some 74,000 clones, with about 94% as singletons. The material sequenced was blood. The source is a woman in her twenties or thirties in good health.

The chain employs TRBV28 and TRBJ1-6; perhaps TRBD1 as D (6 bases). Trimming stripped 2 bases from V and 7 bases from J, with 15 bases between. This CDR3 spans 16 amino acids. Germline V gene lookup returns CDR1 MDHEN and CDR2 SYDVKM. CDR3 nucleotide sequence: TGTGCCAGCAGTTTAGGACAGCGAAAAATAAATTCACCCCTCCACTTT. It translates to CASSLGQRKINSPLHF.

The V and J genes are TRBV5-1 and TRBJ2-7, with D perhaps matching TRBD1 (6 bases). From germline, CDR1 is SGHRS and CDR2 YFSETQ. The V and J ends lost 1 base and 6 bases respectively, with 11 bases between them. CDR3 length equals 13 residues. CDR3 in amino acids: CASSLKQGPEQYV. The CDR3 DNA reads as TGCGCCAGCAGCTTGAAACAGGGCCCCGAGCAGTACGTC.

The gene calls are TRBV19 and TRBJ1-1; D remains unclear. The CDR3 is made up of 15 amino acids. CDR1 and CDR2 from the germline V gene are LNHDA and SQIVND (reference sequence). V was clipped by 1 base and J by 2 bases, with 11 bases between them. CDR3 sequence: CASSIGLRANTEAFF. Written as DNA, the CDR3 is TGTGCCAGTAGTATAGGGCTCAGAGCCAACACTGAAGCTTTCTTT. The whole variable domain, filled in from reference TRBV19 and TRBJ1-1, reads DGGITQSPKYLFRKEGQNVTLSCEQNLNHDAMYWYRQDPGQGLRLIYYSQIVNDFQKGDIAEGYSVSREKKESFPLTVTSAQKNPTAFYLCASSIGLRANTEAFFGQGTRLTVV.

The V gene is TRBV5-6, the J gene TRBJ1-2, with unresolved D. Trimming cost V 0 bases and J 4 bases, with 16 bases left between them. Germline V gives CDR1 SGHDT, CDR2 YYEEEE. The CDR3 is 16 residues long. The CDR3 DNA sequence: TGTGCCAGCAGCTTGGGGAGTATAGGGCGGACCTATGGCTACACCTTC. As protein: CASSLGSIGRTYGYTF.

J is TRBJ1-5 and V is TRBV24-1, with TRBD1 identical over 9 bases. This CDR3 comprises 15 residues. Unmatched junction bases numbered 7, after V lost 5 bases and J lost 6 bases. Germline V lookup: CDR1 KGHDR, CDR2 SFDVKD. The CDR3 DNA is TGTGCCACCAGTGCGGGGGACAGGGAGGCTCAGCCCCAGCATTTT. It translates to CATSAGDREAQPQHF.